This T cell receptor (beta chain) came from a study of T-cell reconstitution after alpha-beta-depleted transplantation in children. For TCRbeta, the library was prepared with unique molecular identifiers. One entry per CDR3 protein, called by TCRdb with MiXCR from the PCR reads. The data show a few hundred thousand distinct CDR3 sequences, over 25% seen once. Study-level points and caveats: Elevated TCRbeta diversity at day 60 was traced, in some patients, to surviving recipient T cells and thymic progenitors. Several hundred expanded graft clones reportedly supplied alpha-beta T cells about two months after transplant. T-cell counts and diversity were attributed mostly to newly produced T cells one year after transplant.

About this clonotype: The target antigen is unknown.

The CDR3 has 15 amino acids. The J segment lost 2 bases and the V segment lost 4 bases, leaving 6 bases of the junction unmatched. Per germline, CDR1 SGHNT and CDR2 YYREEE (reference sequence). V gene TRBV5-4 combines with J gene TRBJ2-7; TRBD2 matches 10 bases. The source was PBMCs, collected before TCRalphabeta/CD19-depleted stem cell transplant. The receptor was derived from a boy in the first two years of life with Wiskott-Aldrich syndrome, due to receive a stem cell transplant. The CDR3 sequence: CASSPGLARTYEQYF. In DNA, the CDR3 is TGTGCCAGCAGCCCGGGACTAGCGAGAACCTACGAGCAGTACTTC.